A selection of T cell receptor beta chains follows, all from one sample in a study of neurological immune-mediated disorders. TCRdb reprocessed the 5' RACE reads via MiXCR and lists one record per CDR3 protein. The data show approximately 30,000 distinct CDR3 sequences, about 13% seen once. Sequenced: PBMCs. These receptors originate from a woman aged 40 to 50 in good health. Both conserved end residues are part of each CDR3. D genes are given only for firm matches. Where a row states a size, it is once, few, many or the class of an expanded clone; other rows omit it.

>.|TRBV3-1|TRBJ1-3|16|many
CASSQGTDLSGNTIYF
>TRBD1|TRBV5-1|TRBJ1-5|14|many
CASSRTGPNQPQHF
>.|TRBV4-3|TRBJ2-5|13|.
CASSQDRGENQYF
>.|TRBV19|TRBJ1-1|14|.
CASSIGTGNTEAFF
>.|TRBV6-2/TRBV6-3|TRBJ1-1|14|.
CASSYPAGNTEAFF
>.|TRBV6-6|TRBJ1-4|15|many
CASSYRTAGNEKLFF
>TRBD1|TRBV6-2/TRBV6-3|TRBJ1-6|16|many
CASSTDRGLPSSPLHF
>TRBD1|TRBV29-1|TRBJ1-2|15|many
CSVASDRGLSYGYTF
>.|TRBV15|TRBJ2-3|17|.
CATSRESGPMVGDTQYF
>TRBD1|TRBV6-2/TRBV6-3|TRBJ1-5|21|many
CASSTGNRQGTFLLYSQPQHF
>.|TRBV6-5|TRBJ1-2|15|.
CASSLGGKANYGYTF
>TRBD1|TRBV2|TRBJ1-4|16|many
CASSEGGTGEKEKLFF
>.|TRBV29-1|TRBJ2-5|12|many
CSVKDPQETQYF
>.|TRBV7-9|TRBJ2-5|16|.
CASSLDPGLLQETQYF
>TRBD2|TRBV29-1|TRBJ2-7|15|many
CSVEETSGSPYEQYF
>TRBD1|TRBV7-2|TRBJ1-5|15|once
CASSFGQGGSQPQHF
>.|TRBV5-1|TRBJ2-7|15|medium-sized
CASSLAPGRQYEQYF
>.|TRBV20-1|TRBJ2-1|14|many
CSALRLVGDNEQFF
>.|TRBV4-3|TRBJ1-1|14|.
CASSQDPTNTEAFF
>.|TRBV12-3/TRBV12-4|TRBJ2-7|11|many
CASSITYEQYF
>TRBD1|TRBV12-3/TRBV12-4|TRBJ1-1|13|many
CASVGGDRVEAFF
>TRBD2|TRBV7-8|TRBJ2-1|17|many
CASSLVGLAGGVGEQFF
>.|TRBV18|TRBJ2-7|14|many
CASSPGGAGYEQYF
>.|TRBV24-1|TRBJ2-3|16|.
CATSDPDSYYTDTQYF
>TRBD1|TRBV18|TRBJ2-3|16|many
CASSREPGQLTDTQYF
>.|TRBV29-1|TRBJ1-1|13|many
CSVSRAEIAEAFF
>.|TRBV10-3|TRBJ2-3|14|many
CAISPLRSTDTQYF
>.|TRBV25-1|TRBJ1-1|12|many
CASSPGTTAAFF
>.|TRBV5-5|TRBJ2-3|15|many
CASSLGTVSTDTQYF
>.|TRBV19|TRBJ1-1|13|many
CASRPGKNTEAFF
>.|TRBV6-5|TRBJ2-2|14|.
CASKRDPYTGEMFF
>TRBD1|TRBV6-5|TRBJ2-1|16|many
CASSYFSGTDHNEQFF
>.|TRBV20-1|TRBJ2-1|16|many
CSARDGAGLTVREQFF
>.|TRBV12-3/TRBV12-4|TRBJ1-5|20|many
CASSPAHSPLRKHSNQPQHF
>TRBD1|TRBV12-3/TRBV12-4|TRBJ1-5|14|.
CASSRTGRDQPQHF
>TRBD1|TRBV18|TRBJ1-6|15|.
CAISLGQGINSPLHF
>.|TRBV7-9|TRBJ2-1|10|many
CASSWNEQFF
>.|TRBV24-1|TRBJ1-5|14|many
CATSDSQIDQPQHF
>TRBD2|TRBV7-2|TRBJ2-7|17|few
CASSLRELAGLPYEQYF
>TRBD1|TRBV15|TRBJ1-1|16|many
CATSRTGGKRNTEAFF
>.|TRBV5-1|TRBJ2-1|17|many
CASSLGSLSGPYNEQFF
>.|TRBV5-6|TRBJ2-7|17|medium-sized
CASSFYPGRKNSYEQYF
>.|TRBV11-1|TRBJ2-7|16|.
CASSLPLGRDIDEQYF
>.|TRBV3-1|TRBJ2-3|15|.
CASSQVGGNTDTQYF
>.|TRBV11-2|TRBJ2-1|12|.
CASSPNGGVQFF
>.|TRBV11-2|TRBJ1-2|15|many
CASSLSPADFYGYTF
>.|TRBV20-1|TRBJ2-7|11|.
CSAGIRYEQYF
>.|TRBV20-1|TRBJ2-1|17|many
CSARGGPERTFPNEQFF
>.|TRBV20-1|TRBJ2-7|11|medium-sized
CSAGRLYEQYF
>.|TRBV12-3/TRBV12-4|TRBJ2-3|17|many
CASSSPWVRNSTDTQYF
>TRBD2|TRBV12-3/TRBV12-4|TRBJ2-5|17|many
CASSPWTSGLQGETQYF